This passage covers 15 T cell receptor beta chains from one sample sequenced in a study of T cells in localized non-small cell lung cancer. Assay used: immunoSEQ multiplex PCR; TCRdb lists only in-frame clones, some missing. The sample records 60,000 to 75,000 clones, approximately 85% being singletons. This sample comprised peripheral blood, obtained before any cancer treatment. The receptors originated from an older female donor with stage I lung adenocarcinoma.

The chain couples TRBV7-8 to TRBJ1-1, with D possibly being TRBD1 (6 bases). V lost 0 bases to trimming and J lost 2 bases, with 13 bases between them. CDR1 is SGHVS, CDR2 FQNEAQ, per germline. The CDR3 is made up of 16 amino acids. The CDR3 region has the DNA TGTGCCAGCAGCTTAGCGCGGGGGCGCGGAAACACTGAAGCTTTCTTT. Encoded protein: CASSLARGRGNTEAFF. Looking up the rest from reference TRBV7-8 and TRBJ1-1 gives the full variable domain: GAGVSQSPRYKVAKRGQDVALRCDPISGHVSLFWYQQALGQGPEFLTYFQNEAQLDKSGLPSDRFFAERPEGSVSTLKIQRTQQEDSAVYLCASSLARGRGNTEAFFGQGTRLTVV.

In nucleotides, the CDR3 is TGTGCCAGCAGTCCGGGTGAGGGTGTACCAGAGACCCAGTACTTC. It translates to CASSPGEGVPETQYF. The chain recombines TRBV6-5 with TRBJ2-5; possible D gene TRBD2, 5 bases. CDR3 size: 15 residues. CDR1 and CDR2 from the germline V gene are MNHEY and SVGAGI. Between the trimmed V and J ends, which lost 5 bases and 4 bases, there was a span of 17 bases.

This clone was observed a single time. J is TRBJ1-2 and V is TRBV4-1; 10 positions match TRBD1. This CDR3 is 16 amino acids long. Germline CDR1 and CDR2: MGHRA and YSYEKL. V gave up 1 base and J gave up 8 bases; unmatched junction bases: 10. CDR3 sequence reads: CASSQGHDGTGEGYTF. CDR3 DNA: TGCGCCAGCAGCCAAGGTCACGATGGGACAGGGGAAGGCTACACCTTC.

The J gene is TRBJ2-7, the V gene TRBV10-1; D is uncertain. Germline loops: CDR1 WNHNN, CDR2 SYGVQD (reference sequence). The CDR3 covers 12 residues. Trimming left V 3 bases short and J 3 bases short, with 6 bases between. Here the CDR3 reads CASSDQLYEQYF. CDR3 in DNA: TGCGCCAGCAGTGACCAGCTCTACGAGCAGTACTTC.

The J gene is TRBJ2-2, the V gene TRBV15, with TRBD1 matching over 9 bases. Germline CDR1 and CDR2: LNHNV and YYDKDF (reference sequence). After removal of 2 bases from V and 7 bases from J, the junction contained 8 bases not matched to a gene. This CDR3 region has 16 residues. The CDR3 loop is CATSRPGQGTGGELFF. CDR3 nucleotide sequence: TGTGCCACCAGCAGACCGGGACAGGGTACTGGCGGGGAGCTGTTTTTT.

This chain connects TRBV10-3 to TRBJ2-3; 11 positions agree with TRBD2. CDR3 size: 13 residues. Germline CDR1 is ENHRY and CDR2 is SYGVKD. V lost 4 bases, J lost 11 bases, and 5 bases stayed unmatched. CDR3 in amino acids: CAISGGLAEVQYF. The CDR3 DNA sequence: TGTGCCATCAGTGGGGGACTAGCGGAAGTGCAGTATTTT.

This chain uses TRBV5-4 with TRBJ2-2; possibly TRBD1 or TRBD2 for D (5 bases each). Germline-derived CDR1 and CDR2 are SGHNT and YYREEE (reference sequence). The CDR3 covers 15 residues. Trimming cost V 7 bases and J 0 bases, with 13 bases left between them. The CDR3 DNA follows: TGTGCCAGCTCCTGGGACCGAACGAACACCGGGGAGCTGTTTTTT. It is translated as CASSWDRTNTGELFF.

In nucleotides, the CDR3 is TGTGCCAGCAGCAGACGGACAGGGGTTTTCGAGCAGTACTTC. Its translation is CASSRRTGVFEQYF. This chain uses TRBV7-9 with TRBJ2-7; 9 nucleotides align to TRBD1. From germline, CDR1 is SEHNR and CDR2 FQNEAQ (reference sequence). The CDR3 spans 14 residues. The V segment lost 5 bases and the J segment 6 bases; nucleotides outside the gene matches: 8.

The rearrangement uses TRBV6-6 and TRBJ2-3; either TRBD1 or TRBD2 may fit D (5 bases each). CDR1 and CDR2 (germline): MNHNY, SVGAGI (reference sequence). The CDR3 runs 16 residues. The V gene lost 7 bases and the J gene lost 1 base, with 18 bases spanning the gap. CDR3 bases: TGTGCCAGCACTACCCTGGGGGTACCCGGCACAGATACGCAGTATTTT. This translates into CASTTLGVPGTDTQYF.

This clone has only one observation. The DNA for the CDR3 is TGTGCCAGCAGCCAGACCTTCGGGGGGGCCGCGTACAATGAGCAGTTCTTC. This translates into CASSQTFGGAAYNEQFF. The chain recombines TRBV4-2 with TRBJ2-1, with TRBD2 matching 8 bases. Germline trimming cut 3 bases from V and 4 bases from J; bases unmatched to any gene: 11. Per germline, CDR1 LGHNA and CDR2 YNFKEQ. This CDR3 comprises 17 residues.

The chain is built from TRBV25-1 and TRBJ2-6, with unresolved D. This CDR3 is 15 amino acids long. Germline V CDR1 and CDR2: MGHDK, SYGVNS. The V end was cut by 5 bases, the J end by 2 bases, with 10 bases between. The CDR3 region has the DNA TGTGCCAGCAGTTCCGCTCCCCCTGGGGCCAACGTCCTGACTTTC. Its translation is CASSSAPPGANVLTF. Full variable domain (remainder filled in from reference TRBV25-1 and TRBJ2-6): EADIYQTPRYLVIGTGKKITLECSQTMGHDKMYWYQQDPGMELHLIHYSYGVNSTEKGDLSSESTVSRIRTEHFPLTLESARPSHTSQYLCASSSAPPGANVLTFGAGSRLTVL.

V usage is TRBV5-1 and J usage is TRBJ2-7; 11 nucleotides line up with TRBD1. CDR1 is SGHRS, CDR2 YFSETQ, per germline. V gave up 1 base and J gave up 4 bases; unmatched junction bases: 4. The length of the CDR3 is 15 residues. CDR3 region: CASSLTGQGDYEQYF. The CDR3 nucleotides are TGCGCCAGCAGCTTGACGGGACAGGGGGATTACGAGCAGTACTTC. The entire variable domain, with the rest obtained from reference TRBV5-1 and TRBJ2-7, is as follows: KAGVTQTPRYLIKTRGQQVTLSCSPISGHRSVSWYQQTPGQGLQFLFEYFSETQRNKGNFPGRFSGRQFSNSRSEMNVSTLELGDSALYLCASSLTGQGDYEQYFGPGTRLTVT.

The chain employs TRBV5-4 and TRBJ1-6, with TRBD1 matching 10 bases. This CDR3 comprises 16 residues. V gave up 1 base and J gave up 7 bases; unmatched junction bases: 5. Germline assignment: CDR1 SGHNT and CDR2 YYREEE (reference sequence). This chain's CDR3 is CASSLNWGQGNSPLHF. CDR3 nucleotides: TGTGCCAGCAGCTTGAATTGGGGACAGGGGAATTCACCCCTCCACTTT.

J is TRBJ2-1 and V is TRBV18, with 8 nucleotides matching TRBD2. J gave up 14 bases and V 5 bases, and 14 bases lay outside the gene matches. Germline CDR1 and CDR2: KGHSH and LQKENI. The length of the CDR3 is 14 residues. The CDR3 region is CASSADEVAGTEFF. Written as DNA, the CDR3 is TGTGCCAGCTCAGCCGACGAAGTAGCGGGGACTGAGTTCTTC.

The chain recombines TRBV5-1 with TRBJ2-1; a possible D gene is TRBD2 (6 bases). The CDR3 is made up of 16 amino acids. Germline assignment: CDR1 SGHRS and CDR2 YFSETQ. V was shortened by 0 bases and J by 0 bases, with 10 bases between the two germline ends. The CDR3 DNA reads TGCGCCAGCAGCTTGGGCGGGACCCCCTCCTACAATGAGCAGTTCTTC. Encoded protein: CASSLGGTPSYNEQFF.